The 8 T cell receptor beta chains below all came from one sample that was sequenced in a study of response to subunit inactivated influenza vaccine. TCRdb re-called the RT-PCR reads with MiXCR, one entry per CDR3 protein. Of 170,000 or so distinct CDR3 sequences detected, over 8.5% appear once; the ten largest clones hold roughly 40%. Here the sequenced sample was CD8+ T cells sorted from PBMCs, taken around 25 months after vaccination. The receptor source for this set is a man aged 50-75 years who received an inactivated influenza vaccine.

A few counts support this clonotype. The V gene is TRBV4-3, the J gene TRBJ2-1; D could derive from TRBD1 or TRBD2 (5 bases each). This CDR3 is 17 amino acids long. V lost 4 bases and J 5 bases, leaving 21 bases between the germline ends. CDR1 LGHNA and CDR2 YSLEER come from the germline V gene. CDR3 sequence (DNA): TGCGCCAGCAGCCCACAGGATCGGGCGGGTGGGAACAATGAGCAGTTCTTC. Translating it yields CASSPQDRAGGNNEQFF.

The V gene is TRBV3-1, the J gene TRBJ2-3; 7 bases map to TRBD1. Germline CDR1 LGHDT, CDR2 YNNKEL (reference sequence). Trimming removed 1 base from V and 2 bases from J; junction bases left unmatched: 12. The CDR3 totals 18 residues. For the CDR3, the DNA is TGTGCCAGCAGCCAAGGGCCGCTCTCCGACAGGGTCACAGATACGCAGTATTTT. Protein product: CASSQGPLSDRVTDTQYF.

The sample holds a few counts of this clonotype. The V and J genes are TRBV9 and TRBJ2-3; D is possibly TRBD1 or TRBD2 (5 bases each). V shed 4 bases and J shed 8 bases, with 26 bases lying between them. Per the germline V gene, CDR1 is SGDLS and CDR2 is YYNGEE. This CDR3 region has 17 residues. CDR3: CASSKPTWGQDEGTQYF. CDR3 DNA sequence: TGTGCCAGCAGCAAACCAACATGGGGCCAGGACGAGGGTACGCAGTATTTT. The complete variable domain, with remaining parts taken from reference TRBV9 and TRBJ2-3, reads DSGVTQTPKHLITATGQRVTLRCSPRSGDLSVYWYQQSLDQGLQFLIQYYNGEERAKGNILERFSAQQFPDLHSELNLSSLELGDSALYFCASSKPTWGQDEGTQYFGPGTRLTVL.

The chain links TRBV20-1 to TRBJ2-5; 9 nucleotides agree with TRBD2. V lost 0 bases, J lost 5 bases, and 16 bases stayed unmatched. CDR1 is DFQATT, CDR2 SNEGSKA, per germline (reference sequence). The CDR3 is 18 amino acids. In nucleotides, the CDR3 is TGCAGTGCTAGAGATGGGGCTAGCGGGACTCTTTCGGGGGAGACCCAGTACTTC. This translates into CSARDGASGTLSGETQYF.

This clonotype came up a few times. The rearrangement links TRBV29-1 to TRBJ1-1, with no clear D. V dropped 1 base and J dropped 1 base, with 7 bases sitting between them. Germline V gene lookup returns CDR1 SQVTM and CDR2 ANQGSEA. The CDR3 has 13 amino acids. The CDR3 here is CSVEVGWNTEAFF. CDR3 nucleotide sequence: TGCAGCGTTGAAGTCGGATGGAACACTGAAGCTTTCTTT.

The chain employs TRBV7-6 and TRBJ2-1; 10 bases line up with TRBD2. The V gene's germline CDR1 is SGHVS and CDR2 FNYEAQ. The CDR3 has 17 amino acids. Trimming at V came to 2 bases and at J to 7 bases, leaving 11 bases not matched to a gene. CDR3 DNA: TGTGCCAGCAGCTTAAGAGCGGGAGGGGGGTCTGGGAATGAGCAGTTCTTC. This translates into CASSLRAGGGSGNEQFF.

This clonotype was detected ten times or more. V gene TRBV4-3 combines with J gene TRBJ2-3; 8 bases fit TRBD2. CDR1 LGHNA and CDR2 YSLEER come from the germline V gene. The V and J ends lost 0 bases and 3 bases, in that order; junction bases with no gene match: 5. CDR3 length: 16 residues. CDR3: CASSQDPGLETDTQYF. The CDR3, as DNA: TGCGCCAGCAGCCAAGACCCGGGACTAGAGACAGATACGCAGTATTTT.

This clonotype occurred a few times. The chain joins TRBV4-3 to TRBJ2-7; D not resolved. The V end lost 0 bases, the J end lost 3 bases, and 9 bases lay between the germline ends. This CDR3 is 14 amino acids long. Germline CDR1 and CDR2: LGHNA and YSLEER. As DNA, the CDR3 is TGCGCCAGCAGCCAAGACCCTACGGGCTACGAGCAGTACTTC. As protein: CASSQDPTGYEQYF.